The next 10 T cell receptor beta chains were all read from a single sample in a study of blood T cell repertoires in COVID-19. The method was immunoSEQ multiplex PCR; TCRdb's version includes in-frame clones alone and lacks a portion of them. The repertoire holds around 270,000 clones, around 89% seen once, with approximately 4.6% in the top ten. The sample taken for sequencing was peripheral blood. The receptors were sampled from a man aged 40-49 years with acute or convalescent COVID-19.

This chain connects TRBV13 to TRBJ2-1, with D tentatively TRBD1 (6 bases). Trimming removed 0 bases at V and 2 bases at J, with 11 bases between. The CDR3 loop spans 16 amino acids. Germline-derived CDR1 and CDR2 are PRHDT and FYEKMQ (reference sequence). DNA of the CDR3: TGTGCCAGCAGCTTAGGCCTAGGGACAACCTACAATGAGCAGTTCTTC. Translated, it gives CASSLGLGTTYNEQFF.

The chain links TRBV27 to TRBJ2-7; D gene ambiguous. V was cut by 1 base and J by 2 bases, with 12 bases left in between. This CDR3 spans 15 amino acids. Germline V gene data show CDR1 as MNHEY and CDR2 as SMNVEV (reference sequence). In nucleotides, the CDR3 is TGTGCCAGCAGTTTATGGCAGGCTCAAACCTACGAGCAGTACTTC. Its protein product is CASSLWQAQTYEQYF.

This chain links TRBV7-2 with TRBJ2-7; 9 bases map to TRBD1. The CDR3 is made up of 15 amino acids. V was pared by 1 base and J by 4 bases, with 5 bases of the junction left unmatched. Germline CDR1 SGHTA, CDR2 FQGNSA. In DNA form, the CDR3 reads TGTGCCAGCAGCTTAGGGGCGACAGGGGGATACGAGCAGTACTTC. It codes for CASSLGATGGYEQYF.

The chain is built from TRBV30 and TRBJ1-4; 9 bases line up with TRBD1. V lost 2 bases and J lost 10; bases outside the gene matches: 8. The CDR3 spans 14 residues. Germline V gene lookup returns CDR1 GTSNPN and CDR2 SVGIG (reference sequence). CDR3 region: CAWSSGTGWGKLFF. As DNA, the CDR3 is TGTGCCTGGAGTTCCGGGACAGGGTGGGGAAAACTGTTTTTT.

The chain combines TRBV14 with TRBJ2-6; D remains unclear. The CDR3 length is 14 residues. Germline values: CDR1 SGHDN, CDR2 FVKESK. V shed 8 bases and J shed 1 base, with 9 bases lying between them. The DNA of the CDR3 is TGTGCCAGCCCCCGGTGGTCTGGGGCCAACGTCCTGACTTTC. This sequence encodes CASPRWSGANVLTF. Full variable domain (outside the CDR3, taken from reference TRBV14 and TRBJ2-6): EAGVTQFPSHSVIEKGQTVTLRCDPISGHDNLYWYRRVMGKEIKFLLHFVKESKQDESGMPNNRFLAERTGGTYSTLKVQPAELEDSGVYFCASPRWSGANVLTFGAGSRLTVL.

The chain has TRBV5-1 and TRBJ2-1; 9 bases align to TRBD1. V dropped 4 bases and J dropped 5; count of bases not matched to a gene: 7. Germline V gene data show CDR1 as SGHRS and CDR2 as YFSETQ. The CDR3 extends over 15 amino acids. CDR3 sequence reads: CASSPGTGTHNEQFF. The CDR3 DNA is TGCGCCAGCAGCCCAGGGACAGGGACTCACAATGAGCAGTTCTTC.

The genes are TRBV27 and TRBJ1-1; perhaps TRBD1 as D (6 bases). The CDR3 is made up of 14 amino acids. CDR1 is MNHEY, CDR2 SMNVEV, per germline (reference sequence). Trimming took 2 bases from V and 4 from J, leaving 11 bases between them. CDR3 in amino acids: CASSLKGGGTEAFF. CDR3 DNA sequence: TGTGCCAGCAGTTTAAAAGGGGGGGGCACTGAAGCTTTCTTT.

The chain recombines TRBV29-1 with TRBJ2-7; 10 bases are shared with TRBD2. Germline V gene data show CDR1 as SQVTM and CDR2 as ANQGSEA. Losses at the gene ends were 4 bases for V and 5 bases for J; bases not matched to a gene: 5. CDR3 length: 13 residues. CDR3 nucleotide sequence: TGCAGCGTTGGAGCGGGGGGGCTTAACGAGCAGTACTTC. Translated: CSVGAGGLNEQYF.

V gene TRBV12-5 combines with J gene TRBJ2-5; TRBD2 is a possible D gene (5 bases). CDR1 and CDR2 from the germline V gene are LGHNT and FRNRAP. Trimming left V 2 bases short and J 3 bases short, with 13 bases between. The CDR3 sequence is 15 residues long. As DNA, the CDR3 is TGTGCTAGTGGTTTGAGACGAGGAGGTAAAGAGACCCAGTACTTC. It codes for CASGLRRGGKETQYF.

CDR3 DNA sequence: TGTGCCAGCAGGTTCAGGGGAGAAGGAAACACCATATATTTT. Translating gives CASRFRGEGNTIYF. The V gene is TRBV13, the J gene TRBJ1-3; D possibly corresponds to TRBD1 (6 bases). Germline V CDR1 and CDR2: PRHDT, FYEKMQ (reference sequence). The CDR3 totals 14 residues. The V gene lost 6 bases and the J gene lost 4 bases, with 13 bases spanning the gap.